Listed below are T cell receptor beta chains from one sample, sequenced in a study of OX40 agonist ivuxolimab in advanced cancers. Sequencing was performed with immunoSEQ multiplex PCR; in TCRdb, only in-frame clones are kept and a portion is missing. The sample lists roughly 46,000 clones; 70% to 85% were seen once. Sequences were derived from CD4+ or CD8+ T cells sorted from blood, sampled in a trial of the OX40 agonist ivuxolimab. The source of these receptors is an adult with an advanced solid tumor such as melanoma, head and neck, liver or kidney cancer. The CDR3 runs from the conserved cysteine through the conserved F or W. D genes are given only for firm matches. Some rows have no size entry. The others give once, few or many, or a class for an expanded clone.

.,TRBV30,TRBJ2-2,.,CAWTPPGGAPAGELFF,TGTGCCTGGACACCCCCCGGGGGCGCCCCAGCCGGGGAGCTGTTTTTT
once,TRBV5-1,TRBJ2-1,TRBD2,CASSLGGTRSDEQFF,TGCGCCAGCAGCTTGGGTGGGACTAGGTCCGATGAGCAGTTCTTC
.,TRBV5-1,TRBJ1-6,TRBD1,CASSFYRGNSPLHF,TGCGCCAGCAGCTTCTACAGGGGTAATTCACCCCTCCACTTT
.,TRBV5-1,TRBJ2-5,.,CASKRAPRQETQYF,TGCGCCAGCAAGAGGGCACCCCGGCAAGAGACCCAGTACTTC
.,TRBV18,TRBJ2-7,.,CASSPGRTYEQYF,TGTGCCAGCTCACCGGGGAGAACCTACGAGCAGTACTTC
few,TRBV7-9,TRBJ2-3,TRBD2,CASSQAGGTDTQYF,TGTGCCAGCAGCCAAGCGGGGGGGACAGATACGCAGTATTTT
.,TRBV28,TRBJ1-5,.,CASSFSGHNQPQHF,TGTGCCAGCAGTTTCTCGGGTCACAATCAGCCCCAGCATTTT
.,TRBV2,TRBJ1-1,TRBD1,CASSERGGAGNTEAFF,TGTGCCAGCAGTGAAAGAGGGGGCGCAGGGAACACTGAAGCTTTCTTT
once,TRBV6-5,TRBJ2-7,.,CASSGQTYEQYF,TGTGCCAGCAGTGGCCAGACCTACGAGCAGTACTTC
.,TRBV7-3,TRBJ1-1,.,CASSLGLGQGRGTEAFF,TGTGCCAGCAGTTTAGGGTTAGGGCAGGGTCGAGGCACTGAAGCTTTCTTT
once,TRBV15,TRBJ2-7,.,CATSIGLSYEQYF,TGTGCCACCAGCATCGGCCTTTCCTACGAGCAGTACTTC
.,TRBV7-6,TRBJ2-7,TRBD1,CASSSNPAGGEQYF,TGTGCCAGCAGCTCGAACCCTGCAGGGGGCGAGCAGTACTTC
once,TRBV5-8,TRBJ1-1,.,CASSLAPGLETEAFF,TGTGCCAGCAGCTTGGCCCCCGGGTTGGAGACTGAAGCTTTCTTT
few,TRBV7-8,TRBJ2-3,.,CASSPRVRLTDTQYF,TGTGCCAGCAGCCCCAGGGTGAGGTTGACAGATACGCAGTATTTT
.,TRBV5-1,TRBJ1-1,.,CASRGVGSTEAFF,TGCGCCAGCAGGGGGGTAGGGTCGACTGAAGCTTTCTTT
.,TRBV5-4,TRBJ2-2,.,CASSLDGGYTGELFF,TGTGCCAGCAGCTTGGACGGGGGATACACCGGGGAGCTGTTTTTT
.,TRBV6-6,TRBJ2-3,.,CASRITDTQYF,TGTGCCAGCAGGATCACAGATACGCAGTATTTT
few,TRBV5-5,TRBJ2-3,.,CASSLTGSGTDTQYF,TGTGCCAGCAGCTTGACAGGGTCGGGCACAGATACGCAGTATTTT
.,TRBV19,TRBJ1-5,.,CASSIVAIHSNQPQHF,TGTGCCAGTAGTATTGTAGCTATACATAGCAATCAGCCCCAGCATTTT
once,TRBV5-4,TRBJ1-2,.,CASSLSRERTDYGYTF,TGTGCCAGCAGCCTAAGCAGGGAAAGGACAGACTATGGCTACACCTTC
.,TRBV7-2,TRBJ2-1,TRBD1,CASSPRTGVVGGEQFF,TGTGCCAGCAGCCCTAGGACAGGGGTAGTTGGTGGTGAGCAGTTCTTC
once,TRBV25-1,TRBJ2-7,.,CASSEVLGPDYEQYF,TGTGCCAGCAGTGAGGTTTTGGGGCCAGACTACGAGCAGTACTTC
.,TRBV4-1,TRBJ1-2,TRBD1,CASSQDWTGHRYGYTF,TGCGCCAGCAGCCAAGATTGGACAGGGCATCGCTATGGCTACACCTTC
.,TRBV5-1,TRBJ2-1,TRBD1,CASSLAGTVYNEQFF,TGCGCCAGCAGCTTGGCTGGGACAGTGTACAATGAGCAGTTCTTC
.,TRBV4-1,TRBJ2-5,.,CASSQDPGAVGQETQYF,TGCGCCAGCAGCCAAGATCCGGGGGCAGTGGGTCAAGAGACCCAGTACTTC
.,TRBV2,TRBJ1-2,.,CASSELGTYGYTF,TGTGCCAGCAGTGAACTGGGTACTTATGGCTACACCTTC
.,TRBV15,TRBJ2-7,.,CATADGSSYEQYF,TGTGCCACCGCAGACGGTAGCTCCTACGAGCAGTACTTC
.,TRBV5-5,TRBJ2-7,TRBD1,CASSLWTGFNYEQYF,TGTGCCAGCAGCTTGTGGACAGGGTTCAACTACGAGCAGTACTTC
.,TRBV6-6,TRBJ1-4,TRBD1,CASSIWGQGKEKLFF,TGTGCCAGCAGTATTTGGGGACAGGGGAAGGAAAAACTGTTTTTT
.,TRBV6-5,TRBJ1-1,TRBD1,CAGRQGKSGTEAFF,TGTGCTGGGAGACAGGGGAAATCCGGCACTGAAGCTTTCTTT
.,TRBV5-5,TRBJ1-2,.,CASSFLNQNYGYTF,TGTGCCAGCAGCTTCCTTAACCAGAACTATGGCTACACCTTC
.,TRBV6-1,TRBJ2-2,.,CASGTRELFF,TGTGCCAGTGGGACGAGGGAGCTGTTTTTT
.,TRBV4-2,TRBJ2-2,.,CASSQLQTTGELFF,TGTGCCAGCAGCCAATTACAGACCACCGGGGAGCTGTTTTTT
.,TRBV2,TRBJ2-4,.,CASRTTASLGLAKNIQYF,TGTGCCAGCAGGACCACCGCCTCCCTTGGGCTAGCCAAAAACATTCAGTACTTC
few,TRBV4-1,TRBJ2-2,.,CASSQGRGNTGELFF,TGCGCCAGCAGCCAAGGCAGGGGGAACACCGGGGAGCTGTTTTTT
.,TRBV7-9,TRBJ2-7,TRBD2,CASSPGGTDGGFSYEQYF,TGTGCCAGCAGCCCGGGGGGGACGGACGGTGGCTTCTCCTACGAGCAGTACTTC
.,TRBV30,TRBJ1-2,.,CAWSVGANYGYTF,TGTGCCTGGAGTGTAGGGGCGAACTATGGCTACACCTTC
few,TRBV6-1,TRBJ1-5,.,CASSEGWGLQPQHF,TGTGCCAGCAGTGAGGGGTGGGGGCTTCAGCCCCAGCATTTT
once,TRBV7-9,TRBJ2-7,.,CASSLNLYEQYF,TGTGCCAGCAGCTTAAATCTCTACGAGCAGTACTTC
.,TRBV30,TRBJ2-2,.,CASRPPSRGTGELFF,TGTGCCTCCCGTCCCCCTAGTAGGGGCACCGGGGAGCTGTTTTTT
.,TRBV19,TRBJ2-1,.,CASSIDRGPGLGQFF,TGTGCCAGTAGTATAGATCGAGGCCCGGGTTTAGGGCAGTTCTTC
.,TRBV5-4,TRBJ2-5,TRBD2,CASSPGTSSETQYF,TGTGCCAGCAGCCCGGGGACTAGCAGCGAGACCCAGTACTTC
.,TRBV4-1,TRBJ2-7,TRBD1,CASSSTGDRRYEQYF,TGCGCCAGCAGTTCGACAGGGGATCGGAGATACGAGCAGTACTTC
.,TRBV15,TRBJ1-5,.,CATSRGTDSNQPQHF,TGTGCCACCAGCAGGGGGACGGATAGCAATCAGCCCCAGCATTTT
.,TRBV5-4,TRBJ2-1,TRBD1,CASSLGTGGSEQFF,TGTGCCAGCAGCCTCGGGACAGGGGGGAGTGAGCAGTTCTTC